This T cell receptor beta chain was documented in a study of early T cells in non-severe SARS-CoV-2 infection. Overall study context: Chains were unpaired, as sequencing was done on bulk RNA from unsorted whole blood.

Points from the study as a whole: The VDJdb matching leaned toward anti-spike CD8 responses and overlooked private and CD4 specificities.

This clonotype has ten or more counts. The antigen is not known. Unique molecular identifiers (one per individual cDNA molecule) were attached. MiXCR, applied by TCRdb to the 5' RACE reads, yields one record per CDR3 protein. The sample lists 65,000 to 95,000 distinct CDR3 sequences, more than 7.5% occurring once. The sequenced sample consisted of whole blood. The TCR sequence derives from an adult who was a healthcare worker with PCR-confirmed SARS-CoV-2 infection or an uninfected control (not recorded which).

CDR3: CASSTDIYGYTF. CDR3 sequence (DNA): TGCGCCAGCAGCACTGACATCTATGGCTACACCTTC. The rearrangement uses TRBV5-1 and TRBJ1-2; D is uncertain. Germline values: CDR1 SGHRS, CDR2 YFSETQ. This CDR3 is 12 amino acids long. The ends were cut back, 4 bases at V and 4 bases at J, with 8 bases in the middle.